The 9 T cell receptor beta chains below all came from one sample that was sequenced in a study of PD-L1 blockade in urothelial cancer. Time point described: pretreatment peripheral blood. Libraries were prepared by immunoSEQ multiplex PCR; TCRdb keeps only in-frame clonotypes and omits some of them. The sample contains about 81,000 clones, around four fifths of which appear only once. The sequenced sample was PBMCs, obtained around atezolizumab (anti-PD-L1) treatment. The origin of the receptors is a man aged 35-49 years with urothelial cancer.

The CDR3 spells CASFHPVNTEAFF. The CDR3 nucleotides read TGTGCCAGCTTTCACCCGGTGAACACTGAAGCTTTCTTT. V usage is TRBV7-9 and J usage is TRBJ1-1; D gene ambiguous. CDR1 and CDR2 from the germline V gene are SEHNR and FQNEAQ (reference sequence). The germline V and J ends were trimmed by 8 bases and 0 bases, with 10 bases remaining between them. The CDR3 extends over 13 amino acids.

This clone was seen a single time. This chain links TRBV27 with TRBJ2-3; 7 nucleotides align to TRBD1. The CDR3 is made up of 15 amino acids. Germline V lookup: CDR1 MNHEY, CDR2 SMNVEV (reference sequence). The trim removed 4 bases at V and 5 bases at J, leaving 9 bases unmatched. The CDR3 bases are TGTGCCAGCAGTTCTCCGGGACAGATGCAAGATACGCAGTATTTT. Its translation: CASSSPGQMQDTQYF.

The chain uses TRBV30 and TRBJ2-2, with a possible D match to TRBD2 (5 bases). Germline-derived CDR1 and CDR2 are GTSNPN and SVGIG (reference sequence). The length of the CDR3 is 13 residues. With 2 bases removed from V and 4 bases from J, the gap between germline ends came to 8 bases. This CDR3 reads CAWSSTSTGELFF. CDR3 coding DNA: TGTGCCTGGAGTTCAACTAGCACCGGGGAGCTGTTTTTT.

The V call is TRBV7-2, the J call TRBJ2-3, with 9 bases aligning to TRBD2. The CDR3 totals 17 residues. Germline loops: CDR1 SGHTA, CDR2 FQGNSA. J lost 2 bases, V lost 5 bases, and 11 bases had no gene match. CDR3 protein: CASSQFVAGEPTDTQYF. The CDR3 nucleotides are TGTGCCAGCAGCCAGTTCGTAGCGGGAGAGCCCACAGATACGCAGTATTTT.

The J gene is TRBJ1-1, the V gene TRBV27; no clear D. Trimming removed 6 bases at V and 0 bases at J, with 11 bases between. The CDR3 is 14 amino acids. Looked up from germline, CDR1 is MNHEY and CDR2 is SMNVEV (reference sequence). CDR3 loop: CASSKWAMNTEAFF. CDR3 coding DNA: TGTGCCAGCAGCAAATGGGCTATGAACACTGAAGCTTTCTTT.

V usage is TRBV7-8 and J usage is TRBJ2-1; 9 bases fit TRBD1. Germline assignment: CDR1 SGHVS and CDR2 FQNEAQ. V shed 4 bases, J shed 7 bases, and the junction held 5 bases outside the gene matches. This CDR3 region has 14 residues. The DNA of the CDR3 is TGTGCCAGCAGCTCCGGGACAGGGCGAAATGAGCAGTTCTTC. Protein sequence: CASSSGTGRNEQFF. Using reference TRBV7-8 and TRBJ2-1 for the parts outside the CDR3, the full variable domain is GAGVSQSPRYKVAKRGQDVALRCDPISGHVSLFWYQQALGQGPEFLTYFQNEAQLDKSGLPSDRFFAERPEGSVSTLKIQRTQQEDSAVYLCASSSGTGRNEQFFGPGTRLTVL.

The rearrangement links TRBV6-4 to TRBJ2-1; TRBD1 matches at 12 bases. Germline assignment: CDR1 MRHNA and CDR2 SNTAGT. V shed 5 bases, J shed 2 bases, and the junction held 4 bases outside the gene matches. This CDR3 region has 16 residues. CDR3 in amino acids: CASSPRDRGPYNEQFF. The DNA for the CDR3 is TGTGCCAGCAGTCCCCGGGACAGGGGGCCCTACAATGAGCAGTTCTTC.

This chain joins TRBV5-4 and TRBJ2-5, with TRBD1 as a possible D gene (6 bases). There are 14 residues in the CDR3. Trimming took 4 bases from V and 5 from J, leaving 15 bases between them. Germline CDR1 is SGHNT and CDR2 is YYREEE (reference sequence). CDR3 loop: CASSDPRGRETQYF. The CDR3 coding sequence is TGTGCCAGCAGCGATCCCAGGGGTAGGGAGACCCAGTACTTC.

The J gene is TRBJ2-1, the V gene TRBV18; D possibly corresponds to TRBD2 (5 bases). Per germline, CDR1 KGHSH and CDR2 LQKENI. V lost 6 bases, J lost 8 bases, and 20 bases lay in between. CDR3 size: 15 residues. The CDR3 nucleotides read TGTGCCAGCTCCCCCCGGCAGGCTGAGGGTTATGAGCAGTTCTTC. Its protein product is CASSPRQAEGYEQFF.